The source of this TCR beta chain is a study of CD8+CD57+ T cells in acquired aplastic anemia. The wider study: Across the sorted CD4+ and CD8+ cells, DNA amounts averaged 3.2 ug. There were roughly 9.8 million reads, on average, for CD4+ cells from healthy donors. Study conclusions and caveats: Patients and controls had in common twenty-nine CD8+ CDR3 sequences.

This CDR3 is built from 14 residues. Germline-derived CDR1 and CDR2 are SGDLS and YYNGEE. For CDR3 and TCR beta VDJ profiling, genomic DNA was the template used. TCRdb re-analysed the reads in MiXCR, keeping a single row per CDR3 protein. Among around 150,000 distinct CDR3 sequences listed, less than 45% were seen once. Comment on this clonotype: Its matching antigen is unknown. At one end, the junction sequence differs from germline, possibly due to a read error.

This TCR derives from a human donor in good health, serving as a control. The chain is built from TRBV9 and TRBJ1-1; D is perhaps TRBD1 (5 bases). Sequenced material: sorted CD4+, CD8+, or CD8+CD57+ T cells (not recorded which) from PBMCs. The CDR3 bases are TGTGCCGGCAGCCCCTCCCCAAGCCAGGGAAAAGCTTTCTTT. Translated: CAGSPSPSQGKAFF.